The next 27 T cell receptor beta chains were all read from a single sample in a study of blood T cell repertoires in COVID-19. Assay used: immunoSEQ multiplex PCR; TCRdb lists only in-frame clones, some missing. Found here are about 170,000 clones, around 80% of them singletons; the top ten hold over 7.5%. Sequenced sample: peripheral blood. The receptors were gathered from a woman in her 70s with acute or convalescent COVID-19.

This clone was counted a few times. The chain uses TRBV3-1 (or the pseudogene TRBV3-2) and TRBJ2-7; D uncertain. CDR1 and CDR2 from the germline V gene are LGHDT and YNNKEL (reference sequence). V was pared by 1 base and J by 2 bases, with 6 bases between. The CDR3 covers 13 residues. The CDR3 DNA reads as TGTGCCAGCAGCCAAGGGCCGACCTACGAGCAGTACTTC. Protein: CASSQGPTYEQYF.

V is TRBV6-5 and J is TRBJ1-3; D is undetermined. V was pared by 4 bases and J by 0 bases, with 10 bases between. Germline CDR1 and CDR2: MNHEY and SVGAGI. This CDR3 has 15 residues. In nucleotides, the CDR3 is TGTGCCAGCAGTTTTGGGGAGAGCTCTGGAAACACCATATATTTT. Protein product: CASSFGESSGNTIYF.

This rearrangement joins TRBV10-3 to TRBJ2-1; the match to TRBD2 covers 9 bases. The CDR3 spans 14 residues. The germline CDR1 and CDR2 sequences are ENHRY and SYGVKD. With 3 bases clipped from V and 9 bases from J, the junction kept 6 bases outside the gene matches. The CDR3 here is CAISDGLATREQFF. CDR3 DNA: TGTGCCATCAGTGACGGACTAGCGACCCGTGAGCAGTTCTTC.

This chain links TRBV4-2 with TRBJ2-1, with 8 positions matching TRBD2. Trimming removed 0 bases from V and 3 bases from J; junction bases left unmatched: 13. Germline V lookup: CDR1 LGHNA, CDR2 YNFKEQ. The length of the CDR3 is 19 residues. CDR3 nucleotide sequence: TGTGCCAGCAGCCAAGATCCCCCTACAGCGGGGGCGGTCTACAATGAGCAGTTCTTC. Protein sequence: CASSQDPPTAGAVYNEQFF.

The chain employs TRBV18 and TRBJ2-5, with a possible D match to TRBD1 (6 bases). The CDR3 has 13 amino acids. Germline CDR1 KGHSH, CDR2 LQKENI. Trimming removed 6 bases from V and 2 bases from J, with 10 bases in between. The DNA for the CDR3 is TGTGCCAGCTCTCGCGACAGGCAAGAGACCCAGTACTTC. This translates into CASSRDRQETQYF. Full variable domain (missing parts from reference TRBV18 and TRBJ2-5): NAGVMQNPRHLVRRRGQEARLRCSPMKGHSHVYWYRQLPEEGLKFMVYLQKENIIDESGMPKERFSAEFPKEGPSILRIQQVVRGDSAAYFCASSRDRQETQYFGPGTRLLVL.

This sequence joins TRBV20-1 and TRBJ2-1, with 7 nucleotides matching TRBD2. CDR3 size: 15 residues. The germline V gene encodes CDR1 DFQATT and CDR2 SNEGSKA (reference sequence). The V segment lost 3 bases and the J segment 7 bases; nucleotides outside the gene matches: 12. The CDR3 region has the DNA TGCAGTGCTAGTGGTAATGGCGGGAGCATGAATGAGCAGTTCTTC. It yields the protein CSASGNGGSMNEQFF.

The V call is TRBV7-7, the J call TRBJ2-1; 7 nucleotides agree with TRBD2. V lost 0 bases to trimming and J lost 2 bases; unmatched junction nucleotides: 1. The CDR3 has 15 amino acids. The germline gives CDR1 SSHAT, CDR2 FNYEAQ (reference sequence). The CDR3 sequence is CASSLAGGTYNEQFF. The CDR3 region has the DNA TGTGCCAGCAGCTTAGCGGGAGGGACCTACAATGAGCAGTTCTTC.

The chain links TRBV28 to TRBJ2-1; 9 nucleotides line up with TRBD2. Germline loops: CDR1 MDHEN, CDR2 SYDVKM. V was clipped by 10 bases and J by 7 bases; unmatched bases: 11. CDR3 length: 14 residues. CDR3 coding DNA: TGTGCCACCAGAATAGCGGGGGCGGGGAATGAGCAGTTCTTC. Residues: CATRIAGAGNEQFF.

This clone appeared a few times. The rearrangement joins TRBV7-2 to TRBJ2-4; 11 nucleotides align to TRBD1. Per the germline V gene, CDR1 is SGHTA and CDR2 is FQGNSA. This CDR3 has 14 residues. Trimming removed 4 bases from V and 7 bases from J; junction bases left unmatched: 3. For the CDR3, the DNA is TGTGCCAGCAGCTCGGGACAGGGGGAGAACATTCAGTACTTC. Amino acids: CASSSGQGENIQYF.

The gene calls are TRBV28 and TRBJ2-1, with TRBD1 matching over 7 bases. With V trimmed by 4 bases and J by 9 bases, 15 bases remained unmatched. The CDR3 covers 16 residues. In germline, CDR1 is MDHEN, CDR2 SYDVKM. CDR3 sequence (DNA): TGTGCCAGCAGTTCCTCGACAGGGCTCACGTTAAGTGAGCAGTTCTTC. Translated: CASSSSTGLTLSEQFF.

The chain joins TRBV4-3 to TRBJ2-7; 10 nucleotides line up with TRBD1. Germline CDR1 and CDR2: LGHNA and YSLEER. The CDR3 loop spans 15 amino acids. The J segment lost 4 bases and the V segment lost 1 base, leaving 4 bases of the junction unmatched. The CDR3 DNA sequence: TGCGCCAGCAGCCAAGCGACAGGGGGCTTATACGAGCAGTACTTC. Protein sequence: CASSQATGGLYEQYF.

In its sample, this clone was seen once. The gene calls are TRBV11-2 and TRBJ2-2, with TRBD2 matching over 9 bases. Germline assignment: CDR1 SGHAT and CDR2 FQNNGV. The CDR3 totals 17 residues. V dropped 5 bases and J dropped 0; count of bases not matched to a gene: 7. CDR3 bases: TGTGCCAGCAGCCTGATAGCGGGAGTGTCGAACACCGGGGAGCTGTTTTTT. This sequence encodes CASSLIAGVSNTGELFF.

CDR3 sequence (DNA): TGTGCCAGCAGTTCTACCGGGACAGGGCACACTGAAGCTTTCTTT. Its translation is CASSSTGTGHTEAFF. The chain uses TRBV28 and TRBJ1-1; TRBD1 agrees at 9 bases. Looked up from germline, CDR1 is MDHEN and CDR2 is SYDVKM. J lost 3 bases, V lost 4 bases, and 6 bases had no gene match. The CDR3 consists of 15 residues.

This clone has only a few counts. The chain uses TRBV7-9 and TRBJ1-1, with D uncertain. Germline V CDR1 and CDR2: SEHNR, FQNEAQ (reference sequence). The CDR3 sequence is 16 residues long. V lost 3 bases and J 3 bases, leaving 17 bases between the germline ends. CDR3 loop: CASSLIPLYEDTEAFF. DNA for the CDR3: TGTGCCAGCAGCTTGATTCCCTTATACGAGGACACTGAAGCTTTCTTT.

The chain carries TRBV3-1 (or the pseudogene TRBV3-2) and TRBJ2-7; D might be TRBD2 (6 bases). V was trimmed by 4 bases and J by 3 bases, leaving 16 bases between them. This CDR3 is 15 amino acids long. The germline V gene has CDR1 LGHDT and CDR2 YNNKEL (reference sequence). CDR3 in amino acids: CASSRLALAHYEQYF. Here the CDR3 DNA reads TGTGCCAGCAGCCGCCTAGCCCTAGCGCACTACGAGCAGTACTTC.

This clone has just one count. The chain employs TRBV7-2 and TRBJ2-1; D not resolved. Looked up from germline, CDR1 is SGHTA and CDR2 is FQGNSA. V shed 5 bases and J shed 4 bases, with 9 bases lying between them. CDR3 length: 13 residues. The CDR3 coding sequence is TGTGCCAGCAGCCCTGCGTCATACAATGAGCAGTTCTTC. It specifies CASSPASYNEQFF.

This chain uses TRBV5-4 with TRBJ1-2; 8 nucleotides align to TRBD1. The CDR3 runs to 15 residues. Germline loops: CDR1 SGHNT, CDR2 YYREEE (reference sequence). Trimming cost V 3 bases and J 4 bases; bases outside gene matches: 8. The CDR3 reads CASSSGGTGGYGYTF. In DNA form, the CDR3 reads TGTGCCAGCAGCTCCGGGGGGACAGGAGGCTATGGCTACACCTTC.

The DNA for the CDR3 is TGTGCCAGCAGTTTCACACGGGCGGGCGAGCAGTACTTC. Translation gives CASSFTRAGEQYF. The J gene is TRBJ2-7, the V gene TRBV6-2 or TRBV6-3; D may be TRBD2 (5 bases). This CDR3 has 13 residues. Germline V gene sequence: CDR1 MNHEY, CDR2 SVGEGT. V was trimmed by 4 bases and J by 6 bases, leaving 13 bases between them.

This sequence joins TRBV5-4 and TRBJ2-1; D possibly corresponds to TRBD2 (7 bases). Germline CDR1 SGHNT, CDR2 YYREEE (reference sequence). V lost 1 base and J lost 5, with 13 bases in between. The CDR3 runs 15 residues. CDR3 sequence: CASSLPGGPHNEQFF. The DNA of the CDR3 is TGTGCCAGCAGCTTGCCCGGGGGGCCCCACAATGAGCAGTTCTTC.

The V call is TRBV7-2, the J call TRBJ2-1, with 12 bases fitting TRBD2. The CDR3 consists of 18 residues. Germline-derived CDR1 and CDR2 are SGHTA and FQGNSA. V was pared by 2 bases and J by 0 bases, with 5 bases of the junction left unmatched. For the CDR3, the DNA is TGTGCCAGCAGCTTACTAGCGGGGGGGTACTTCTCCTACAATGAGCAGTTCTTC. This translates into CASSLLAGGYFSYNEQFF.

V usage is TRBV27 and J usage is TRBJ1-2; possible D gene TRBD1, 6 bases. CDR1 and CDR2 from the germline V gene are MNHEY and SMNVEV (reference sequence). Trimming stripped 7 bases from V and 2 bases from J, with 8 bases between. The CDR3 contains 12 residues. The CDR3 is CASITGNYGYTF. For the CDR3, the DNA is TGTGCCAGCATCACAGGGAACTATGGCTACACCTTC.

The rearrangement uses TRBV28 and TRBJ1-2, with 11 positions matching TRBD1. Trimming removed 6 bases from V and 1 base from J; junction bases left unmatched: 10. Germline V CDR1 and CDR2: MDHEN, SYDVKM. The CDR3 runs 17 residues. The CDR3 sequence is CASSHGQGATFNYGYTF. CDR3 DNA sequence: TGTGCCAGCAGCCATGGACAGGGGGCTACTTTTAACTATGGCTACACCTTC.

The J gene is TRBJ2-3, the V gene TRBV19; a weak D match, TRBD1 (5 bases). Germline CDR1 is LNHDA and CDR2 is SQIVND (reference sequence). The V gene lost 5 bases and the J gene lost 0 bases, with 15 bases spanning the gap. CDR3 length equals 16 residues. The CDR3: CASSGRVVLSTDTQYF. The CDR3 DNA reads TGTGCCAGTAGTGGCAGGGTTGTGCTAAGCACAGATACGCAGTATTTT.

The V call is TRBV15, the J call TRBJ2-5; no clear D. The CDR3 consists of 14 residues. With 1 base removed from V and 5 bases from J, the gap between germline ends came to 11 bases. Germline V gives CDR1 LNHNV, CDR2 YYDKDF (reference sequence). The CDR3 loop is CATSRVEARETQYF. CDR3 DNA: TGTGCCACCAGCAGAGTGGAAGCGCGGGAGACCCAGTACTTC. The full variable domain, in which reference TRBV15 and TRBJ2-5 provide the parts outside the CDR3, is DAMVIQNPRYQVTQFGKPVTLSCSQTLNHNVMYWYQQKSSQAPKLLFHYYDKDFNNEADTPDNFQSRRPNTSFCFLDIRSPGLGDTAMYLCATSRVEARETQYFGPGTRLLVL.

This CDR3 is CASSLADRANSPLHF. In DNA, the CDR3 is TGCGCCAGCAGCTTGGCCGACAGGGCTAATTCACCCCTCCACTTT. The chain combines TRBV5-1 with TRBJ1-6, with TRBD1 matching 7 bases. The CDR3 is 15 residues long. Germline CDR1 SGHRS, CDR2 YFSETQ. The V gene end was trimmed by 0 bases and the J gene end by 6 bases; junction bases not matched to a gene: 3.

This clone has only one observation. The genes are TRBV7-2 and TRBJ2-1; TRBD2 might be the D (6 bases). The CDR3 has 14 residues. Trimming took 5 bases from V and 5 from J, leaving 13 bases between them. Germline V gene sequence: CDR1 SGHTA, CDR2 FQGNSA. The DNA for the CDR3 is TGTGCCAGCAGCCCTGAAAGCGGGCACAATGAGCAGTTCTTC. Translation gives CASSPESGHNEQFF.

The chain recombines TRBV28 with TRBJ2-7; tentatively, D is TRBD1 (5 bases). The length of the CDR3 is 13 residues. Trimming removed 5 bases at V and 1 base at J, with 9 bases between. Germline CDR1 reads MDHEN; CDR2 reads SYDVKM. Here the CDR3 DNA reads TGTGCCAGCAGTCCTCGACAGTCCTACGAGCAGTACTTC. Translated, it gives CASSPRQSYEQYF.